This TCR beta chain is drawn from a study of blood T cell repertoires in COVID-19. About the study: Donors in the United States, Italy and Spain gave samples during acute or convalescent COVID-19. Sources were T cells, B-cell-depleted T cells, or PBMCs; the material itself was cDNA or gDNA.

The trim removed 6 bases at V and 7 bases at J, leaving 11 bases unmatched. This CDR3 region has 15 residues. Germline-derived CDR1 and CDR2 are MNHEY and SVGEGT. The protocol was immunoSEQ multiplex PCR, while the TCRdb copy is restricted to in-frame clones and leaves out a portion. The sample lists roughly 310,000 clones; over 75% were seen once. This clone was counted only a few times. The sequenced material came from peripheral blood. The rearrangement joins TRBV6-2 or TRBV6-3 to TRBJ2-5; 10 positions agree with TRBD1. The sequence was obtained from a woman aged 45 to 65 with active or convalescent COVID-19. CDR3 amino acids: CASSTPGQGMGTQYF. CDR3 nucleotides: TGTGCCAGCAGCACTCCGGGACAGGGGATGGGGACCCAGTACTTC.